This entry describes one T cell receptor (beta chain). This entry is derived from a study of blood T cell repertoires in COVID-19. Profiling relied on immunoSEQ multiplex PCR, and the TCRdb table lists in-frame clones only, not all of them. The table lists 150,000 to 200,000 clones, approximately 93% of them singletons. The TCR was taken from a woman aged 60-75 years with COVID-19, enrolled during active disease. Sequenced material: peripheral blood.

As DNA, the CDR3 is TGTGCCAGCTCACCAGCCGAGACTAGAAGTATCTACGAGCAGTACTTC. This gives the protein CASSPAETRSIYEQYF. The chain is built from TRBV18 and TRBJ2-7, with a tentative D call TRBD2 (6 bases). Deletions cut 2 bases from V and 3 bases from J, with 17 bases between. This CDR3 has 16 residues. Germline V gene data show CDR1 as KGHSH and CDR2 as LQKENI.